This TCR beta chain originates from a study of CD8 T cells in Susac syndrome. When the RNA was reverse transcribed, random hexamers were used with an input of roughly 0.45 to 1 ug. Multiplex PCR with immunoSEQ amplified the TCR beta CDR3 across 54 Vbeta and 13 Jbeta. TCRdb redid the calling of the immunoSEQ multiplex PCR reads with MiXCR, one entry per CDR3 protein. The sample holds 250,000 to 300,000 distinct CDR3 sequences; over 75% are singletons and the top ten take more than 0.15%. Germline V gene lookup returns CDR1 KGHSH and CDR2 LQKENI. Trimming pared 6 bases from V and 7 bases from J, leaving 11 bases between. The CDR3 sequence is 12 residues long.

The chain links TRBV18 to TRBJ2-3; D remains ambiguous. Input material: CD8+ T cells from PBMCs. The source of this sequence is a human donor with multiple sclerosis. Here the CDR3 reads CASSYTWHTQYF. DNA for the CDR3: TGTGCCAGCTCGTATACCTGGCATACGCAGTATTTT.